The present TCR beta chain was sequenced within a study of regulatory T cells in long-lasting Graves disease. Arm-PCR with iRepertoire HTBI primers amplified the CDR3 regions for these TCR beta libraries. Each CDR3 protein is one row after TCRdb ran MiXCR on the multiplex PCR reads. The repertoire holds 200,000 to 250,000 distinct CDR3 sequences, roughly a fifth seen once, with 12% in the top ten. This clonotype was recorded at least ten times. What it recognizes is unknown. Study findings and constraints: It was peripheral blood alone, not thyroid tissue, that was studied. TRBV28 was favored in persistent disease, as were TRBJ1-2 and TRBJ2-5.

The CDR3 length is 13 residues. Trimming pared 9 bases from V and 3 bases from J, leaving 10 bases between. The germline gives CDR1 KGHDR, CDR2 SFDVKD. Time point reported: newly diagnosed GD, antithyroid drugs for less than 3 months. PBMCs provided the RNA from which the TCR library was made. Diagnosing Graves' disease relied on the American Thyroid Association guidelines. Nine milliliters of peripheral blood were drawn into EDTA tubes. The sample also formed part of further work on T cells in Graves' hyperthyroidism and ophthalmopathy.

Here the sequenced sample was peripheral blood mononuclear cells (PBMCs), taken at new diagnosis, from a patient treated with antithyroid drugs. V and J are TRBV24-1 and TRBJ2-2; the D is unclear. This clonotype was sampled from a woman aged 30 to 39 with Graves disease. The CDR3 bases are TGTGCCACCGGCCCGGGCTACACCGGGGAGCTGTTTTTT. It specifies CATGPGYTGELFF.